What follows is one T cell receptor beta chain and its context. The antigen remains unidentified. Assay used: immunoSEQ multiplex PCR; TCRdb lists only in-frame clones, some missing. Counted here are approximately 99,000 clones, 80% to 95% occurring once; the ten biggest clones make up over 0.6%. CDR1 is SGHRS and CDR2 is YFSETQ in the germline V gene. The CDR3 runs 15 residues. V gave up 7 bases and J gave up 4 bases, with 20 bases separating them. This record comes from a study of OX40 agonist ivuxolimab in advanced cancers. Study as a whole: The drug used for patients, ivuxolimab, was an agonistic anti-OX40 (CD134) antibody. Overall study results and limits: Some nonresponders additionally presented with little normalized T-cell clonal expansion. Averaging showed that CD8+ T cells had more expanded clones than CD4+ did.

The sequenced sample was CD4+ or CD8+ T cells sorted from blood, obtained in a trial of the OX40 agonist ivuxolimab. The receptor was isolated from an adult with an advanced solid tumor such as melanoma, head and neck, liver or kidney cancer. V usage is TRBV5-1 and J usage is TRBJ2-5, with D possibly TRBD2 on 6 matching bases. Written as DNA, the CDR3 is TGCGCCAGCGCACTCCCACGCGGGGAAAGAGAGACCCAGTACTTC. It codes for CASALPRGERETQYF. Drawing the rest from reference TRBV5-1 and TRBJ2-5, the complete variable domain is KAGVTQTPRYLIKTRGQQVTLSCSPISGHRSVSWYQQTPGQGLQFLFEYFSETQRNKGNFPGRFSGRQFSNSRSEMNVSTLELGDSALYLCASALPRGERETQYFGPGTRLLVL.